A single sample gave rise to the 20 T cell receptor beta chains below, sequenced in a study of T-cell reconstitution after alpha-beta-depleted transplantation in children. The library targeted TCRbeta and was prepared with unique molecular identifiers. TCRdb ran MiXCR on the PCR reads and lists one entry per CDR3 protein. The sample has around 600,000 distinct CDR3 sequences; around 23% are singletons. Here the sequenced sample was PBMCs, mostly from graft donor cells, taken 360 days after TCRalphabeta/CD19-depleted stem cell transplant. The receptors shown here come from a boy in the first two years of life who had a stem cell transplant for acute myeloid leukemia, so the T cells may come from the graft donor.

This clonotype has ten or more counts. The CDR3 loop is CASSPYRGRDTGELFF. The CDR3 DNA is TGCGCCAGCAGCCCTTACAGGGGACGGGACACCGGGGAGCTGTTTTTT. V gene TRBV5-1 combines with J gene TRBJ2-2, with 7 bases lining up with TRBD1. This CDR3 region has 16 residues. Germline CDR1 is SGHRS and CDR2 is YFSETQ. After removal of 4 bases from V and 3 bases from J, the junction contained 9 bases not matched to a gene.

This clonotype occurred a few times. The J gene is TRBJ2-3, the V gene TRBV20-1; 9 bases are a match to TRBD2. CDR3 length equals 17 residues. Germline V gene lookup returns CDR1 DFQATT and CDR2 SNEGSKA (reference sequence). V shed 1 base, J shed 0 bases, and the junction held 8 bases outside the gene matches. The CDR3 protein is CSARGGLAGGSTDTQYF. CDR3 DNA: TGCAGTGCTAGAGGGGGTTTGGCGGGGGGGAGCACAGATACGCAGTATTTT.

The J gene is TRBJ1-2, the V gene TRBV12-3 or TRBV12-4, with D maybe TRBD1 (5 bases). This CDR3 comprises 13 residues. Trimming pared 6 bases from V and 7 bases from J, leaving 15 bases between. The CDR3 bases are TGTGCCAGCAGCTTCGAAATAGGGGCTGGCTACACCTTC. Translated: CASSFEIGAGYTF.

This clonotype was seen a handful of times. The genes are TRBV6-5 and TRBJ1-4; 7 bases agree with TRBD1. The CDR3 totals 14 residues. CDR1 is MNHEY and CDR2 is SVGAGI in the germline V gene. V lost 4 bases to trimming and J lost 7 bases; unmatched junction nucleotides: 6. CDR3 region: CASSSTGWSEKLFF. CDR3 bases: TGTGCCAGCAGTTCGACAGGGTGGAGTGAAAAACTGTTTTTT.

V and J are TRBV29-1 and TRBJ2-7, with TRBD1 matching over 9 bases. Germline V gene data show CDR1 as SQVTM and CDR2 as ANQGSEA. This CDR3 region has 12 residues. V lost 7 bases and J lost 3; bases outside the gene matches: 4. As DNA, the CDR3 is TGCAGCGCCGGGGACAGGGACTACGAGCAGTACTTC. Translating it yields CSAGDRDYEQYF.

This clonotype was recorded a few times. This rearrangement joins TRBV20-1 to TRBJ2-3; 11 bases are a match to TRBD1. There are 15 residues in the CDR3. Trimming at V came to 3 bases and at J to 4 bases, leaving 6 bases not matched to a gene. Germline CDR1 reads DFQATT; CDR2 reads SNEGSKA (reference sequence). CDR3 nucleotides: TGCAGTGCTAGGGGACAGGGGGGCCCCCCAGATACGCAGTATTTT. Translation gives CSARGQGGPPDTQYF.

This clonotype was seen many times. The V and J genes are TRBV14 and TRBJ1-5; possibly TRBD1 for D (5 bases). Germline values: CDR1 SGHDN, CDR2 FVKESK. Trimming left V 4 bases short and J 5 bases short, with 18 bases between. This CDR3 region has 16 residues. CDR3 DNA: TGTGCCAGCAGCCCCCCTGGCAGAGGGGACTATCAGCCCCAGCATTTT. Translation gives CASSPPGRGDYQPQHF.

This clonotype was seen repeatedly, ten times or more. This chain connects TRBV2 to TRBJ2-2; D unclear. This CDR3 is built from 14 residues. Looked up from germline, CDR1 is SNHLY and CDR2 is FYNNEI. V was trimmed by 6 bases and J by 4 bases, leaving 12 bases between them. CDR3: CASRALESTGELFF. The CDR3 nucleotides are TGTGCCAGCAGGGCCTTGGAATCCACCGGGGAGCTGTTTTTT.

This clonotype was counted a few times. The chain has TRBV6-1 and TRBJ2-3, with 14 bases that match TRBD2. The CDR3 extends over 15 amino acids. V gave up 6 bases and J gave up 7 bases; unmatched junction bases: 6. Per germline, CDR1 MNHNS and CDR2 SASEGT. This CDR3 is CASRPGLAGVNTQYF. In DNA, the CDR3 is TGTGCCAGCAGACCGGGACTAGCGGGGGTGAATACGCAGTATTTT.

This sequence joins TRBV6-5 and TRBJ2-3; possible D gene TRBD1, 5 bases. Germline CDR1 and CDR2: MNHEY and SVGAGI. Trimming pared 4 bases from V and 2 bases from J, leaving 13 bases between. This CDR3 region has 15 residues. The DNA of the CDR3 is TGTGCCAGCAGTTCGTCCAGGGTCCCCACAGATACGCAGTATTTT. It is translated as CASSSSRVPTDTQYF.

This clonotype was picked up a small number of times. The chain joins TRBV6-4 to TRBJ2-5; a weak D match, TRBD2 (5 bases). There are 15 residues in the CDR3. CDR1 and CDR2 from the germline V gene are MRHNA and SNTAGT. Between the trimmed V and J ends, which lost 2 bases and 5 bases, there was a span of 15 bases. CDR3 DNA sequence: TGTGCCAGCAGTGACCATCGTTGTTGGGAGGAGACCCAGTACTTC. It encodes CASSDHRCWEETQYF.

This chain joins TRBV29-1 and TRBJ1-3; D remains unclear. Deletions cut 8 bases from V and 4 bases from J, with 9 bases between. CDR1 is SQVTM, CDR2 ANQGSEA, per germline. There are 11 residues in the CDR3. This CDR3 reads CSFGEGNTIYF. DNA for the CDR3: TGCAGCTTCGGGGAAGGAAACACCATATATTTT.

The genes are TRBV20-1 and TRBJ1-4, with D unresolved. The germline CDR1 and CDR2 sequences are DFQATT and SNEGSKA (reference sequence). V shed 1 base and J shed 0 bases, with 9 bases lying between them. This CDR3 has 15 residues. This CDR3 reads CSARVPGTTNEKLFF. The DNA of the CDR3 is TGCAGTGCTAGAGTGCCAGGAACAACTAATGAAAAACTGTTTTTT.

This clonotype showed up just once. The CDR3 nucleotides are TGTGCCAGCAGCGTAGAAGGGGCCCGCACAGATACGCAGTATTTT. Translation: CASSVEGARTDTQYF. This chain links TRBV9 with TRBJ2-3; D perhaps matches TRBD1 (5 bases). Trimming shortened V by 0 bases and J by 1 base, and 9 bases separated the two germline ends. The CDR3 runs to 15 residues. Looked up from germline, CDR1 is SGDLS and CDR2 is YYNGEE.

This clonotype was counted at least ten times. This rearrangement joins TRBV6-1 to TRBJ2-7; 10 nucleotides match TRBD2. The V segment lost 6 bases and the J segment 2 bases; nucleotides outside the gene matches: 7. Germline CDR1 and CDR2: MNHNS and SASEGT. CDR3 size: 15 residues. For the CDR3, the DNA is TGTGCCAGCAGACTATCTAGCGGGGGACCCTACGAGCAGTACGTC. Its protein is CASRLSSGGPYEQYV.

This clonotype was picked up one time. CDR3 coding DNA: TGTGCCAGCAGTTTAGGGGACAGGGAAGCCGGGGAGCTGTTTTTT. As protein: CASSLGDREAGELFF. This sequence joins TRBV12-3 or TRBV12-4 and TRBJ2-2; 9 bases align to TRBD1. V was pared by 1 base and J by 6 bases, with 3 bases of the junction left unmatched. CDR3 length equals 15 residues.

This sequence joins TRBV7-3 and TRBJ1-5; 8 nucleotides agree with TRBD1. The germline CDR1 and CDR2 sequences are SGHTA and FQGTGA. After removal of 1 base from V and 5 bases from J, the junction contained 19 bases not matched to a gene. The CDR3 consists of 20 residues. Written as DNA, the CDR3 is TGTGCCAGCAGCTTAAGGTACGGGTTTAGTCCGGACAGGGCATATCAGCCCCAGCATTTT. Translating it yields CASSLRYGFSPDRAYQPQHF.

This clonotype was detected many times. The J gene is TRBJ1-2, the V gene TRBV29-1; the D gene is possibly TRBD1 (5 bases). Trimming removed 7 bases at V and 0 bases at J, with 12 bases between. This CDR3 spans 13 amino acids. The germline gives CDR1 SQVTM, CDR2 ANQGSEA. CDR3 DNA: TGCAGCGCAACGAGGGACGCTAACTATGGCTACACCTTC. Its protein is CSATRDANYGYTF. The whole variable domain, remainder taken from reference TRBV29-1 and TRBJ1-2, is SAVISQKPSRDICQRGTSLTIQCQVDSQVTMMFWYRQQPGQSLTLIATANQGSEATYESGFVIDKFPISRPNLTFSTLTVSNMSPEDSSIYLCSATRDANYGYTFGSGTRLTVV.

This clonotype has at least ten counts. The CDR3 nucleotides are TGTGCCAGCAGTTTCACGGGGGGCAGATCTACCTACAATGAGCAGTTCTTC. Its translation: CASSFTGGRSTYNEQFF. The chain carries TRBV12-3 or TRBV12-4 and TRBJ2-1, with a tentative D call TRBD2 (7 bases). V lost 3 bases, J lost 2 bases, and 17 bases lay in between. The CDR3 loop spans 17 amino acids.

V gene TRBV27 combines with J gene TRBJ2-3; unclear D gene. The CDR3 loop spans 14 amino acids. From germline, CDR1 is MNHEY and CDR2 SMNVEV (reference sequence). Trimming stripped 3 bases from V and 4 bases from J, with 11 bases between. CDR3 nucleotides: TGTGCCAGCAGTTTCTATGAGGCCCCAGATACGCAGTATTTT. The encoded protein is CASSFYEAPDTQYF.